A selection of T cell receptor beta chains follows, all from one sample in a study of beta chain features in type 1 diabetes. Sequenced by immunoSEQ multiplex PCR; TCRdb stores in-frame clones only, minus some. The table records roughly 290,000 clones, 15% of them present only once. The sample taken for sequencing was naive CD4+ T cells from blood. The receptors shown here come from a man between 18 and 29 years old with type 1 diabetes. Both conserved end residues are part of each CDR3. The D gene is left open where the match is weak. Size tells how often a clone was seen (once, few, many) or the class of an expanded clone, and some rows leave it out.

TRBJ2-1	TRBD2	TRBV9	.	CASSVALAGRNEQFF	TGTGCCAGCAGCGTAGCTCTAGCGGGCCGCAATGAGCAGTTCTTC
TRBJ1-1	.	TRBV18	.	CASSPYTDPGAEAFF	TGTGCCAGCTCACCCTATACCGACCCCGGGGCTGAAGCTTTCTTT
TRBJ2-3	TRBD2	TRBV15	few	CATSSGLAGGDTQYF	TGTGCCACCAGCAGCGGTCTAGCGGGAGGAGATACGCAGTATTTT
TRBJ2-1	TRBD2	TRBV6-5	.	CASRPGLASDEQFF	TGTGCCAGCAGGCCCGGACTAGCGAGCGATGAGCAGTTCTTC
TRBJ2-1	.	TRBV4-3	few	CASSQERTYNEQFF	TGCGCCAGCAGCCAAGAAAGGACTTACAATGAGCAGTTCTTC
TRBJ2-2	.	TRBV28	few	CASNNRGIAGELFF	TGTGCCAGCAACAATCGGGGAATTGCCGGGGAGCTGTTTTTT
TRBJ2-1	TRBD2	TRBV6-1	few	CAILAGVTYNEQFF	TGTGCCATACTAGCGGGAGTGACCTACAATGAGCAGTTCTTC
TRBJ2-5	.	TRBV10-3	.	CAISESFTGLYSQETQYF	TGTGCCATCAGTGAGTCTTTTACGGGTCTTTATTCCCAAGAGACCCAGTACTTC
TRBJ2-3	.	TRBV15	few	CATSSVVYTDTQYF	TGTGCCACCAGCAGTGTCGTATACACAGATACGCAGTATTTT
TRBJ2-1	.	TRBV5-1	.	CASSVDRAYNEQFF	TGCGCCAGCAGCGTGGACAGAGCCTACAATGAGCAGTTCTTC
TRBJ1-6	.	TRBV6-5	.	CASTNDRLRNSPLHF	TGTGCCAGCACTAACGACAGGCTTCGGAATTCACCCCTCCACTTT
TRBJ1-4	TRBD1	TRBV18	few	CASSSTQGSQEKLFF	TGTGCCAGCTCATCCACACAGGGGAGTCAGGAAAAACTGTTTTTT
TRBJ2-1	TRBD2	TRBV4-3	few	CASSHLAGAYNEQFF	TGCGCCAGCAGCCATCTAGCGGGGGCGTACAATGAGCAGTTCTTC
TRBJ2-1	.	TRBV15	.	CATSRERVGGYEQFF	TGTGCCACCAGCAGAGAGCGCGTAGGGGGATATGAGCAGTTCTTC
TRBJ2-1	.	TRBV7-2	few	CASSLEGRGNNEQFF	TGTGCCAGCAGCTTAGAAGGGCGGGGAAACAATGAGCAGTTCTTC
TRBJ1-2	.	TRBV28	.	CASIARGGLTGGYTF	TGTGCCAGCATTGCCAGGGGCGGACTTACTGGGGGCTACACCTTC
TRBJ1-1	TRBD1	TRBV10-3	few	CATEDRAGTEAFF	TGTGCCACCGAGGACAGGGCGGGCACTGAAGCTTTCTTT
TRBJ2-6	TRBD1	TRBV14	.	CASSPLRDSSSGANVLTF	TGTGCCAGCAGCCCACTAAGGGACAGTTCCTCTGGGGCCAACGTCCTGACTTTC
TRBJ2-7	TRBD2	TRBV28	once	CASSSYGTSGAYEQYF	TGTGCCAGCAGTAGTTACGGGACTAGCGGGGCCTACGAGCAGTACTTC
TRBJ2-1	TRBD2	TRBV11-2	.	CASSPLRGGINEQFF	TGTGCCAGCAGCCCCCTGCGGGGGGGCATCAATGAGCAGTTCTTC
TRBJ2-7	TRBD2	TRBV28	.	CASSSGTSGTYEQYF	TGTGCCAGCAGTTCAGGGACTAGCGGAACCTACGAGCAGTACTTC
TRBJ2-7	.	TRBV28	.	CASSRTYEQYF	TGTGCCAGCAGTCGTACCTACGAGCAGTACTTC
TRBJ2-1	TRBD1	TRBV2	.	CASSGQGPYNEQFF	TGTGCCAGCAGCGGACAGGGGCCTTACAATGAGCAGTTCTTC
TRBJ2-1	TRBD2	TRBV5-4	.	CASSLLAGAPLNEQFF	TGTGCCAGCAGCCTACTAGCGGGAGCCCCTCTCAATGAGCAGTTCTTC
TRBJ2-3	.	TRBV4-1	.	CASSQDSTGLSDTQYF	TGCGCCAGCAGCCAAGATAGCACAGGGCTGTCAGATACGCAGTATTTT
TRBJ2-5	.	TRBV19	.	CASIPYQETQYF	TGTGCCAGTATCCCTTACCAAGAGACCCAGTACTTC
TRBJ1-1	.	TRBV7-9	few	CASSPRTGDTEAFF	TGTGCCAGCAGCCCCAGGACGGGGGACACTGAAGCTTTCTTT
TRBJ2-3	.	TRBV5-1	few	CASSLATASADTQYF	TGCGCCAGCAGCCTAGCGACTGCCAGTGCAGATACGCAGTATTTT
TRBJ1-1	.	TRBV30	.	CAWLRQGRNTEAFF	TGTGCCTGGTTAAGGCAGGGGAGGAACACTGAAGCTTTCTTT
TRBJ2-5	TRBD1	TRBV5-6	few	CASRKQGSQETQYF	TGTGCCAGCAGAAAACAGGGGAGCCAAGAGACCCAGTACTTC
TRBJ2-1	TRBD2	TRBV5-1	few	CASSLGTSGPGEQFF	TGCGCCAGCAGCTTGGGTACTAGCGGGCCCGGGGAGCAGTTCTTC
TRBJ2-5	TRBD1	TRBV19	once	CASSIGARGPRETQYF	TGTGCCAGTAGTATAGGGGCCAGGGGGCCCCGTGAGACCCAGTACTTC
TRBJ2-2	TRBD2	TRBV4-1	few	CASSPRLAGGLGTGELFF	TGCGCCAGCAGCCCAAGACTAGCGGGAGGGCTGGGCACCGGGGAGCTGTTTTTT
TRBJ2-1	TRBD1	TRBV4-3	.	CASSRSGTGAHEQFF	TGCGCCAGCAGCCGATCCGGGACAGGGGCCCATGAGCAGTTCTTC
TRBJ2-5	.	TRBV7-2	.	CASSLGGGAQYF	TGTGCCAGCAGCTTAGGAGGCGGGGCCCAGTACTTC
TRBJ2-7	.	TRBV28	few	CASSLSTYEQYF	TGTGCCAGCAGTTTGTCCACCTACGAGCAGTACTTC
TRBJ2-7	TRBD1	TRBV6-5	few	CASSYLQGRNSEQYF	TGTGCCAGCAGTTACTTACAGGGGAGAAATAGCGAGCAGTACTTC
TRBJ1-1	.	TRBV11-2	few	CASSLRGTEMNTEAFF	TGTGCCAGCAGCCTAAGGGGGACGGAGATGAACACTGAAGCTTTCTTT
TRBJ2-3	TRBD1	TRBV4-2	.	CASSQGGLQGDLTDTQYF	TGTGCCAGCAGCCAAGGGGGGTTACAGGGGGACCTCACAGATACGCAGTATTTT
TRBJ1-2	.	TRBV21-1	.	CASSKYTGESYGYTF	TGTGCCAGCAGCAAATATACAGGGGAGTCCTATGGCTACACCTTC
TRBJ2-5	TRBD1	TRBV19	.	CASSLTGGAETQYF	TGTGCCAGTAGTTTGACAGGGGGAGCGGAGACCCAGTACTTC
TRBJ2-1	.	TRBV1	.	CTSRTEAGEALYNEQFF	TGCACCAGCAGAACCGAAGCGGGAGAGGCCCTCTACAATGAGCAGTTCTTC
TRBJ1-1	TRBD1	TRBV9	few	CASSATGGKYTEAFF	TGTGCCAGCAGCGCAACAGGGGGCAAGTACACTGAAGCTTTCTTT
TRBJ2-5	.	TRBV5-1	few	CASTRGNTQETQYF	TGCGCCAGCACTCGAGGGAATACCCAAGAGACCCAGTACTTC
TRBJ2-3	TRBD2	TRBV5-1	.	CASSPGTITDTQYF	TGCGCCAGCAGCCCCGGGACTATCACAGATACGCAGTATTTT
TRBJ2-5	.	TRBV7-9	few	CASSVQGSQETQYF	TGTGCCAGCAGCGTACAGGGTAGTCAAGAGACCCAGTACTTC
TRBJ2-1	.	TRBV2	.	CASSEHGSSYNEQFF	TGTGCCAGCAGTGAGCACGGGAGCTCCTACAATGAGCAGTTCTTC
TRBJ2-1	TRBD2	TRBV28	.	CASSFRRGGPSYNEQFF	TGTGCCAGCAGTTTTCGCCGGGGGGGACCTTCCTACAATGAGCAGTTCTTC
TRBJ2-1	.	TRBV28	.	CASSFLGGEQFF	TGTGCCAGCAGTTTTCTCGGGGGAGAGCAGTTCTTC
TRBJ1-6	TRBD1	TRBV4-2	.	CASRKGTVDNSPLHF	TGTGCCAGCAGGAAAGGGACAGTCGATAATTCACCCCTCCACTTT
TRBJ2-1	TRBD2	TRBV5-1	.	CASRGTSGHNEQFF	TGCGCCAGCAGGGGGACTAGCGGTCACAATGAGCAGTTCTTC
TRBJ2-5	TRBD2	TRBV7-2	few	CASSPRTSGRGETQYF	TGTGCCAGCAGCCCGCGGACTAGCGGGAGGGGAGAGACCCAGTACTTC
TRBJ2-7	TRBD2	TRBV2	.	CASRGLAGTYEQYF	TGTGCCAGCAGAGGACTAGCGGGTACCTACGAGCAGTACTTC
TRBJ2-5	.	TRBV20-1	.	CSARQETQYF	TGCAGTGCTCGCCAAGAGACCCAGTACTTC
TRBJ1-4	.	TRBV11-2	.	CASSTTGEKLFF	TGTGCCAGCAGCACAACGGGAGAAAAACTGTTTTTT
TRBJ1-4	.	TRBV7-9	.	CASSFLKRGGPNEKLFF	TGTGCCAGCAGCTTCCTTAAACGAGGGGGACCTAATGAAAAACTGTTTTTT
TRBJ2-7	.	TRBV7-9	.	CASSLVSSAYEQYF	TGTGCCAGCAGCTTAGTATCCTCGGCCTACGAGCAGTACTTC
TRBJ2-1	TRBD1	TRBV18	few	CASSPGTDNEQFF	TGTGCCAGCTCACCAGGGACAGACAATGAGCAGTTCTTC
TRBJ2-3	TRBD1	TRBV30	.	CAWSAGTGGDTQYF	TGTGCCTGGAGTGCCGGGACAGGGGGGGATACGCAGTATTTT